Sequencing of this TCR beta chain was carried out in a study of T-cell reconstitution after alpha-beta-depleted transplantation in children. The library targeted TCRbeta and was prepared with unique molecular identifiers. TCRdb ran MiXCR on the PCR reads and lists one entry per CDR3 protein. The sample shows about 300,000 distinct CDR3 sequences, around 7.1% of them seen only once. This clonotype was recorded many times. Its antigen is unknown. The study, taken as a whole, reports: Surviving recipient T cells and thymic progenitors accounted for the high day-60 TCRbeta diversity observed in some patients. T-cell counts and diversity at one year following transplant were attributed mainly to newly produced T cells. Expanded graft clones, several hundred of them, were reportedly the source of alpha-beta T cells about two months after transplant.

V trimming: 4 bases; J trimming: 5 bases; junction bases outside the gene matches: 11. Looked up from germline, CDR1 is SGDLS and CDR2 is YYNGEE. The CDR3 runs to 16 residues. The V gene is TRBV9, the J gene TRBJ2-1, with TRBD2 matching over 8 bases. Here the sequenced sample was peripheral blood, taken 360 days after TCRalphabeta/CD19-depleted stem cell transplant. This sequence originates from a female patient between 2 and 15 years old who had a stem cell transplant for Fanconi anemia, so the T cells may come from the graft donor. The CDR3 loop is CASSPFGTSSHNEQFF. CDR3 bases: TGTGCCAGCAGCCCTTTTGGGACTAGTTCTCACAATGAGCAGTTCTTC.